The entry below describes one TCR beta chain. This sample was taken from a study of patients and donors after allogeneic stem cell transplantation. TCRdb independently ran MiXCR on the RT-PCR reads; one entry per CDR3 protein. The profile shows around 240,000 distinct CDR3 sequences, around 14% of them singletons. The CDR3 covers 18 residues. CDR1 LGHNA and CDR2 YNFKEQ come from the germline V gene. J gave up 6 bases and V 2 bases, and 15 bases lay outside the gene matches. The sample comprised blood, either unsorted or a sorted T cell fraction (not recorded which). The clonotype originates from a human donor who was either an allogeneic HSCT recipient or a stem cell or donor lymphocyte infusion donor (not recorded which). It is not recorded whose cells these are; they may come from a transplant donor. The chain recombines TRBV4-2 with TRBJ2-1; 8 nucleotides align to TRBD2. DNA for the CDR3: TGTGCCAGCAGCCAAAGAGTTAGGGGACTAGGCGACCGCAATGAGCAGTTCTTC. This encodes CASSQRVRGLGDRNEQFF.